Sequencing of this T cell receptor (beta chain) was carried out in a study of blood T cells in healthy people across ages. Study outcomes and limitations: Roughly linear age-related decline in beta diversity appeared, significant by age about 40. It was not known whether donors were CMV positive (a possible confounder of expanded clonotype changes). Investigators treated diversity estimates from one million T cells as underestimates.

Combining a sample-barcoded 5' primer with a J-beta primer mix, a second PCR ran for roughly 6 to 12 cycles. In TCRdb, the 5' RACE reads were re-called with MiXCR into one record per CDR3 protein. The data show more than 550,000 distinct CDR3 sequences, about a fifth seen once. Total RNA, at least 5.5 micrograms per sample, came from PBMCs. Of note for this clonotype: Its antigen is as yet unknown.

Looked up from germline, CDR1 is SQVTM and CDR2 is ANQGSEA. With V trimmed by 8 bases and J by 0 bases, 7 bases remained unmatched. The CDR3 runs to 16 residues. This TCR derives from a man between 65 and 85 years old in good health. This sequence joins TRBV29-1 and TRBJ2-3, with 14 positions matching TRBD2. Sequencing was performed on blood. The CDR3 region has the DNA TGCAGCTTTGGGGGACTAGCGGGGGCTAGCACAGATACGCAGTATTTT. It yields the protein CSFGGLAGASTDTQYF.